The 5 T cell receptor beta chains reported below all come from one sample, sequenced in a study of CD8+ T cells in alopecia areata. Treatment reported: oral pan-JAK inhibitor, 5-10 mg twice daily. The sequencing template was cDNA reverse transcribed from extracted RNA. Sequenced by immunoSEQ multiplex PCR; TCRdb stores in-frame clones only, minus some. Of 150,000 to 200,000 clones listed, roughly 64% were seen once; the top ten hold about 5.1%. Source: CD4+ T cells sorted from blood, taken at week 24, from a patient treated with tofacitinib. The receptors come from a human donor with alopecia areata.

The rearrangement joins TRBV29-1 to TRBJ1-6; 8 bases are a match to TRBD1. J was trimmed by 9 bases and V by 6 bases; bases with no gene match: 7. Germline assignment: CDR1 SQVTM and CDR2 ANQGSEA. CDR3 size: 13 residues. CDR3 amino acids: CSVWTGIGSPLHF. The CDR3 DNA sequence: TGCAGCGTATGGACAGGGATCGGTTCACCCCTCCACTTT. The whole variable domain, remainder taken from reference TRBV29-1 and TRBJ1-6, is SAVISQKPSRDICQRGTSLTIQCQVDSQVTMMFWYRQQPGQSLTLIATANQGSEATYESGFVIDKFPISRPNLTFSTLTVSNMSPEDSSIYLCSVWTGIGSPLHFGNGTRLTVT.

On this clone: Other nucleotide sequences in the sample specify the same CDR3. The chain combines TRBV30 with TRBJ2-2; no firm D call. Germline loops: CDR1 GTSNPN, CDR2 SVGIG (reference sequence). Trimming took off 2 bases at V and 1 base at J, with 11 bases between the two ends. CDR3 size: 15 residues. CDR3: CAWSRKGLNTGELFF. The CDR3, as DNA: TGTGCCTGGAGTAGGAAAGGGTTGAACACCGGGGAGCTGTTTTTT. The full variable domain, completed using reference TRBV30 and TRBJ2-2, is SQTIHQWPATLVQPVGSPLSLECTVEGTSNPNLYWYRQAAGRGLQLLFYSVGIGQISSEVPQNLSASRPQDRQFILSSKKLLLSDSGFYLCAWSRKGLNTGELFFGEGSRLTVL.

The chain has TRBV7-2 and TRBJ1-1; no clear D gene. The germline V and J ends were trimmed by 2 bases and 8 bases, with 15 bases remaining between them. The CDR3 sequence is 14 residues long. Per germline, CDR1 SGHTA and CDR2 FQGNSA. The CDR3 protein is CASSLTRDTAEAFF. The CDR3, as DNA: TGTGCCAGCAGCTTAACGCGCGACACGGCAGAAGCTTTCTTT.

The CDR3: CASSLQIQETQYF. CDR3 in DNA: TGTGCCAGCAGCTTACAGATACAAGAGACCCAGTACTTC. The rearrangement links TRBV5-4 to TRBJ2-5; D not certain. Trimming removed 2 bases from V and 2 bases from J, with 7 bases in between. The CDR3 length is 13 residues. From germline, CDR1 is SGHNT and CDR2 YYREEE (reference sequence).

V gene TRBV5-4 combines with J gene TRBJ2-2, with 7 positions matching TRBD1. Germline CDR1 SGHNT, CDR2 YYREEE (reference sequence). V lost 2 bases, J lost 5 bases, and 6 bases stayed unmatched. There are 15 residues in the CDR3. Here the CDR3 reads CASSLEYRGTGELFF. The CDR3 DNA is TGTGCCAGCAGCTTAGAATACAGGGGAACCGGGGAGCTGTTTTTT.